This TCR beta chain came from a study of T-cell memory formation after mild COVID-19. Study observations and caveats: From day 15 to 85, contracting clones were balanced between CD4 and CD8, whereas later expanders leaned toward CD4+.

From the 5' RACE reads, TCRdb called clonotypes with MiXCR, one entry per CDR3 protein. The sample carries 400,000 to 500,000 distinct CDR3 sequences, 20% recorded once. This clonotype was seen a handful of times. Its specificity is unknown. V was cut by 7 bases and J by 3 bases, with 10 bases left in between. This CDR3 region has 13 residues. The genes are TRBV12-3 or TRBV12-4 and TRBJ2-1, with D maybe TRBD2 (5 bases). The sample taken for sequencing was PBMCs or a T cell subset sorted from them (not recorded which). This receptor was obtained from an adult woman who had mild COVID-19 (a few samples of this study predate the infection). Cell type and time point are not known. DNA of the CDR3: TGTGCCAGCAAGCGGCAGAACTACAATGAGCAGTTCTTC. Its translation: CASKRQNYNEQFF.